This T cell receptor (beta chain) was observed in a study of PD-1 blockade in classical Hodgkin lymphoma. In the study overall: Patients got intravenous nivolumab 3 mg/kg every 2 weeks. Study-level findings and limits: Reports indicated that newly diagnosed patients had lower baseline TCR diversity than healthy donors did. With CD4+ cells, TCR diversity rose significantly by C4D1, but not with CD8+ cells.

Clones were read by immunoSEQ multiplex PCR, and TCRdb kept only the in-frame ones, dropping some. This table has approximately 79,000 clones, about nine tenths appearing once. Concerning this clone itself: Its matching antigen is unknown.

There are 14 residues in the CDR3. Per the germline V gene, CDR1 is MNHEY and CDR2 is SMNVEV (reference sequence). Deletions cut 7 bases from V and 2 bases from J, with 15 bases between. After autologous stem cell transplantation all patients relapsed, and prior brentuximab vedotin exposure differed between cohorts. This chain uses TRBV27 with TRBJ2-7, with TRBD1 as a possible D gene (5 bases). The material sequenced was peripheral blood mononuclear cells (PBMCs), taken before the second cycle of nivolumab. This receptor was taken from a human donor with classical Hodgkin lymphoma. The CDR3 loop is CASIGPGPTYEQYF. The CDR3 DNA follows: TGTGCCAGCATTGGGCCAGGGCCCACCTACGAGCAGTACTTC.